Reported below is one TCR beta chain. V trimming: 4 bases; J trimming: 2 bases; junction bases outside the gene matches: 5. The CDR3 totals 15 residues. Germline lookup yields CDR1 LNHDA and CDR2 SQIVND (reference sequence). The entry originates in a study of cytomegalovirus exposure and HLA in healthy donors. Researchers ran the PCR with 60 Vbeta and 13 Jbeta primers. Some clones are missing from TCRdb's copy, which holds only in-frame ones; the method was immunoSEQ multiplex PCR. Found here are around 200,000 clones, less than 85% of them singletons; the top ten hold under 0.85%. The sequence derives from a boy aged 5-17 years in good health and CMV-seronegative. The J gene is TRBJ1-2, the V gene TRBV19; 9 nucleotides agree with TRBD1. Material: PBMCs. The CDR3, as DNA: TGTGCCAGTAGTAGGGACAGGGTTCTCAACTATGGCTACACCTTC. Protein product: CASSRDRVLNYGYTF.